Each of the 9 T cell receptor beta chains below was sequenced from the same sample in a study of monozygotic twins with inflammatory bowel disease. TCRdb reprocessed the 5' RACE reads and reports one entry per CDR3 protein, with no DNA. Its table lists 330,000 or so distinct CDR3 sequences. Sequenced sample: blood. These receptors originate from a human donor with ulcerative colitis or Crohn's disease, or a healthy co-twin of an affected twin (not recorded which).

The CDR3 is CASGGASYEQYF. This chain connects TRBV28 to TRBJ2-7; no DNA is available, so the TRBD2 call from TCRdb remains unchecked. The CDR3 consists of 12 residues. Germline V lookup: CDR1 MDHEN, CDR2 SYDVKM.

The chain links TRBV7-2 to TRBJ2-1; the TCRdb call, TRBD1, lacks DNA for checking. Germline CDR1 is SGHTA and CDR2 is FQGNSA. The CDR3 loop spans 14 amino acids. CDR3 protein: CASSSVPGQNEQFF. Full variable domain (missing parts from reference TRBV7-2 and TRBJ2-1): GAGVSQSPSNKVTEKGKDVELRCDPISGHTALYWYRQSLGQGLEFLIYFQGNSAPDKSGLPSDRFSAERTGGSVSTLTIQRTQQEDSAVYLCASSSVPGQNEQFFGPGTRLTVL.

The gene calls are TRBV5-1 and TRBJ1-1. This CDR3 contains 15 residues. Per the germline V gene, CDR1 is SGHRS and CDR2 is YFSETQ. CDR3 loop: CASSLGRSSNTEAFF.

The chain carries TRBV6-1 and TRBJ2-7. Germline V gene data show CDR1 as MNHNS and CDR2 as SASEGT. The CDR3 consists of 12 residues. CDR3 in amino acids: CASSENSYEQYF.

This chain connects TRBV20-1 to TRBJ2-7; TCRdb selects TRBD1, and the lack of DNA leaves this call unchecked. CDR1 and CDR2 (germline): DFQATT, SNEGSKA (reference sequence). CDR3 length equals 12 residues. CDR3 protein: CSAPDKPNEQYF.

V is TRBV5-1 and J is TRBJ2-7. This CDR3 contains 15 residues. Germline V CDR1 and CDR2: SGHRS, YFSETQ. The chain's CDR3 is CASSLGPSLGYEQYF.

The gene calls are TRBV20-1 and TRBJ1-1. Germline V gene sequence: CDR1 DFQATT, CDR2 SNEGSKA (reference sequence). The CDR3 runs to 14 residues. CDR3 protein: CSAVKVIMNTEAFF.

V and J are TRBV12-3 or TRBV12-4 and TRBJ1-1. The CDR3 runs to 14 residues. The CDR3 sequence is CASSFGPTNTEAFF.

The rearrangement links TRBV28 to TRBJ2-1; TCRdb indicates TRBD1, and absent DNA this call remains unverified. In germline, CDR1 is MDHEN, CDR2 SYDVKM. The CDR3 is 19 amino acids. CDR3 residues: CASRPADRDSYYPYNEQFF.